This TCR beta chain was sequenced in a study of CD8 T cells in ankylosing spondylitis. Notes on this clonotype: Its antigen is as yet unknown.

TCR beta libraries were made by quantitative 5'-RACE with molecular barcodes. Each CDR3 protein is one row after TCRdb ran MiXCR on the 5' RACE reads. The table includes roughly 700,000 distinct CDR3 sequences, around 20% detected once. Study-wide points: Blood of patients with ankylosing spondylitis appeared to be characterized by a TCR beta motif of 8 or 9 highly homologous variants. Within matched ankylosing spondylitis synovial fluid, disease-linked clones were reportedly significantly enriched. Disease-linked clones were found to be CD8+ and relatively rare in peripheral blood. Certain motif variants had earlier been reported in reactive arthritis synovial fluid and blood.

The CDR3 runs to 15 residues. V shed 6 bases, J shed 6 bases, and the junction held 10 bases outside the gene matches. The chain has TRBV12-3 or TRBV12-4 and TRBJ2-1; 8 bases agree with TRBD1. Source material: blood, either unsorted or a sorted T cell fraction (not recorded which). The clonotype comes from a male donor with ankylosing spondylitis. Written as DNA, the CDR3 is TGTGCCAGCAGCCGTACAGGGGGACGGGGCAATGAGCAGTTCTTC. It codes for CASSRTGGRGNEQFF.